The 9 T cell receptor beta chains below all came from one sample that was sequenced in a study of patients and donors after allogeneic stem cell transplantation. TCRdb analysed the RT-PCR reads with MiXCR anew, one entry per CDR3 protein. The data contain about 410,000 distinct CDR3 sequences, roughly 16% of them seen just once; the ten biggest clones take up 7.2%. The specimen was blood, either unsorted or a sorted T cell fraction (not recorded which). Every receptor here comes from a human donor who was either an allogeneic HSCT recipient or a stem cell or donor lymphocyte infusion donor (not recorded which). It is not recorded whose cells these are; they may come from a transplant donor.

This clonotype came up a few times. This chain joins TRBV6-1 and TRBJ2-5; D remains ambiguous. Trimming pared 8 bases from V and 5 bases from J, leaving 9 bases between. Germline V gives CDR1 MNHNS, CDR2 SASEGT. This CDR3 is built from 11 residues. CDR3 protein: CASEKEETQYF. DNA for the CDR3: TGTGCCAGCGAGAAGGAGGAGACCCAGTACTTC.

This clonotype was recorded a few times. This chain links TRBV29-1 with TRBJ1-5; 7 positions agree with TRBD1. V shed 4 bases and J 3 bases; nucleotides not matched to a gene: 3. CDR1 and CDR2 (germline): SQVTM, ANQGSEA. There are 13 residues in the CDR3. The CDR3 loop is CSVVQGDNQPQHF. The CDR3 coding sequence is TGCAGCGTTGTTCAGGGGGACAATCAGCCCCAGCATTTT.

This clonotype came up many times. This chain connects TRBV6-1 to TRBJ2-3; TRBD2 aligns across 8 bases. The CDR3 is made up of 15 amino acids. V shed 4 bases and J 5 bases; nucleotides not matched to a gene: 8. Germline assignment: CDR1 MNHNS and CDR2 SASEGT. Here the CDR3 DNA reads TGTGCCAGCAGTGGCAAAAGCGGGAGCGTAGATACGCAGTATTTT. Its translation: CASSGKSGSVDTQYF.

This clonotype was observed at least ten times. This rearrangement joins TRBV12-3 or TRBV12-4 to TRBJ1-6; D is unclear. V shed 2 bases and J shed 10 bases, with 6 bases lying between them. The CDR3 is made up of 12 amino acids. CDR3 protein: CASSLYGSPLHF. DNA for the CDR3: TGTGCCAGCAGTTTATACGGGTCACCCCTCCACTTT.

V and J are TRBV20-1 and TRBJ2-5, with D perhaps matching TRBD2 (5 bases). Germline CDR1 DFQATT, CDR2 SNEGSKA (reference sequence). This CDR3 has 12 residues. Trimming removed 6 bases from V and 4 bases from J, with 12 bases in between. The CDR3 DNA is TGCAGTGCCGAAAGAGAGGGAGAGACCCAGTACTTC. Protein product: CSAEREGETQYF.

Here the CDR3 DNA reads TGCGCCAGCAGCTTGGGCCCTCGAGGGAGTGAGACCCAGTACTTC. Protein sequence: CASSLGPRGSETQYF. The chain uses TRBV5-1 and TRBJ2-5; maybe TRBD2 (5 bases). CDR1 SGHRS and CDR2 YFSETQ come from the germline V gene. This CDR3 comprises 15 residues. Deletions cut 0 bases from V and 5 bases from J, with 14 bases between.

The V gene is TRBV20-1, the J gene TRBJ1-2, with D possibly being TRBD1 (5 bases). The V and J ends lost 3 bases and 1 base respectively, with 12 bases between them. The CDR3 is 14 residues long. The germline V gene encodes CDR1 DFQATT and CDR2 SNEGSKA (reference sequence). The CDR3 DNA reads as TGCAGTGCTAGTACAGGACCTTTTAACTATGGCTACACCTTC. Translated: CSASTGPFNYGYTF.

This clonotype turned up a few times. The chain joins TRBV7-9 to TRBJ2-7; D remains unclear. The CDR3 contains 14 residues. V gave up 0 bases and J gave up 7 bases, with 13 bases separating them. The germline CDR1 and CDR2 sequences are SEHNR and FQNEAQ (reference sequence). The CDR3 DNA follows: TGTGCCAGCAGCTTAGCGGACGGGTTCGCAGAGCAGTACTTC. Its translation is CASSLADGFAEQYF.

This sequence joins TRBV19 and TRBJ2-7; tentative D call: TRBD1 (6 bases). CDR1 is LNHDA, CDR2 SQIVND, per germline (reference sequence). This CDR3 has 14 residues. Trimming removed 8 bases from V and 1 base from J, with 15 bases in between. The CDR3, as DNA: TGTGCCAGTTTGATGGTACAGGGATCCTACGAGCAGTACTTC. Residues: CASLMVQGSYEQYF.